The rows below give T cell receptor beta chains drawn from one sample of a study of blood T cell repertoires in COVID-19. Assay used: immunoSEQ multiplex PCR; TCRdb lists only in-frame clones, some missing. The profile covers tens of thousands of clones, with roughly 80% appearing a single time and approximately 2.1% taken by the ten largest. Material for sequencing was peripheral blood. The source of these receptors is a man aged 65 to 79 with COVID-19, enrolled during active disease. Both conserved end residues are part of each CDR3. Fields, in order: CDR3 DNA, CDR3 protein, V gene, J gene, D gene, clone size. D genes are given only for firm matches. Clone size appears in some rows only: once, few, many, or a class for an expanded clone.

DNA: TGTGCCAGCAGCCTCGGCGGGGGACCTCAAAAGACCCAGTACTTC
CDR3: CASSLGGGPQKTQYF
V: TRBV7-3
J: TRBJ2-5
D: TRBD2
size: -

DNA: TGTGCCTGGGGGCCAGGAGGAGATACGCAGTATTTT
CDR3: CAWGPGGDTQYF
V: TRBV30
J: TRBJ2-3
D: -
size: -

DNA: TGTGCCAGCAGCTTAGTGTTCGGGATGGACAGCTCCTACGAGCAGTACTTC
CDR3: CASSLVFGMDSSYEQYF
V: TRBV7-8
J: TRBJ2-7
D: -
size: few

DNA: TGTGCCAGCAGTTTAGGGCGTAATCACAATGAGCAGTTCTTC
CDR3: CASSLGRNHNEQFF
V: TRBV28
J: TRBJ2-1
D: -
size: -

DNA: TGTGCCAGCAGTTTATCAGGGGGACTAGCGGGACGGGAGACCCAGTACTTC
CDR3: CASSLSGGLAGRETQYF
V: TRBV27
J: TRBJ2-5
D: TRBD2
size: -

DNA: TGTGCCAGCAGCGTAGGTCGGACAGGCAATTCACCCCTCCACTTT
CDR3: CASSVGRTGNSPLHF
V: TRBV9
J: TRBJ1-6
D: TRBD1
size: -

DNA: TGTGCCAGCAGCTTGCGGGCCCGTGGACTCGGCACCGGGGAGCTGTTTTTT
CDR3: CASSLRARGLGTGELFF
V: TRBV3-1/TRBV3-2
J: TRBJ2-2
D: -
size: -

DNA: TGTGCCAGCAGTGACAGGAGACTAGCGGCCTCCTACGAGCAGTACTTC
CDR3: CASSDRRLAASYEQYF
V: TRBV2
J: TRBJ2-7
D: TRBD2
size: -

DNA: TGTGCCAGCAGCCCCCCCGGACAGGCGAGCTACACCTTC
CDR3: CASSPPGQASYTF
V: TRBV28
J: TRBJ1-2
D: TRBD1
size: -

DNA: TGTGCCAGCAGCCAAGATATAGGAGGTTTTGGTGGCTACACCTTC
CDR3: CASSQDIGGFGGYTF
V: TRBV3-1/TRBV3-2
J: TRBJ1-2
D: -
size: -

DNA: TGTGCCAGCAGCTTAGATCCAAACACTGAAGCTTTCTTT
CDR3: CASSLDPNTEAFF
V: TRBV11-2
J: TRBJ1-1
D: -
size: few

DNA: TGTGCCACCGGACGGGAGGCGACCTACGAGCAGTACTTC
CDR3: CATGREATYEQYF
V: TRBV15
J: TRBJ2-7
D: TRBD2
size: -

DNA: TGCGCCAGCAGCCAATCCCCTGGGGCGGGAAGTTCCTACAATGAGCAGTTCTTC
CDR3: CASSQSPGAGSSYNEQFF
V: TRBV4-3
J: TRBJ2-1
D: -
size: -

DNA: TGTGCCAGTAGTTTCCCGGGACAGGGAATCAATGAGCAGTTCTTC
CDR3: CASSFPGQGINEQFF
V: TRBV19
J: TRBJ2-1
D: TRBD1
size: few

DNA: TGTGCCAGCAGCCCCGTCCAGGCAGGGGCCATCACTGAAGCTTTCTTT
CDR3: CASSPVQAGAITEAFF
V: TRBV7-8
J: TRBJ1-1
D: -
size: many

DNA: TGTGCCAGCAGTTACTCGCCCCTGGCTAGCGGGATCTACAATGAGCAGTTCTTC
CDR3: CASSYSPLASGIYNEQFF
V: TRBV6-2/TRBV6-3
J: TRBJ2-1
D: TRBD2
size: -

DNA: TGTGCCAGCAGCTTAGTGCAGGGCACTGAAGCTTTCTTT
CDR3: CASSLVQGTEAFF
V: TRBV7-3
J: TRBJ1-1
D: -
size: -

DNA: TGCAGTGTTGTGAGGGGCTCAGGGGAGCCCCAGCATTTT
CDR3: CSVVRGSGEPQHF
V: TRBV29-1
J: TRBJ1-5
D: -
size: -

DNA: TGCGCCAGCAGTGAGAGGAGCACTGAAGCTTTCTTT
CDR3: CASSERSTEAFF
V: TRBV10-2
J: TRBJ1-1
D: -
size: -

DNA: TGTGCCAGCAGTGAAGCTCAGGGGACCCTCCTACCTCGTTCCTACAATGAGCAGTTCTTC
CDR3: CASSEAQGTLLPRSYNEQFF
V: TRBV6-1
J: TRBJ2-1
D: -
size: -

DNA: TGTGCCAGCTCCCAGGGGGAAGATACGCAGTATTTT
CDR3: CASSQGEDTQYF
V: TRBV18
J: TRBJ2-3
D: TRBD1
size: -

DNA: TGTGCCAGCAGTTTACGACAGGGGTGGAACTATGGCTACACCTTC
CDR3: CASSLRQGWNYGYTF
V: TRBV27
J: TRBJ1-2
D: TRBD1
size: -

DNA: TGTGCCAGCAGCTACGATTTGGTGGCAGCTTTCTTT
CDR3: CASSYDLVAAFF
V: TRBV7-2
J: TRBJ1-1
D: -
size: few

DNA: TGTGCCAGCAGTTTTATCCGACAGGGAGTTTCCTACGAGCAGTACTTC
CDR3: CASSFIRQGVSYEQYF
V: TRBV28
J: TRBJ2-7
D: TRBD1
size: -

DNA: TGTGCCAGTAGTACGCGACTTGCCGAGCAGTACTTC
CDR3: CASSTRLAEQYF
V: TRBV19
J: TRBJ2-7
D: -
size: -

DNA: TGTGCCTGGAGTGCAGGGTTATTAGTAGAGGTAGAGACCCAGTACTTC
CDR3: CAWSAGLLVEVETQYF
V: TRBV30
J: TRBJ2-5
D: -
size: -

DNA: TGCGCCAGCAGCTTGGGTGCTAGCGGGACCCAAGAGACCCAGTACTTC
CDR3: CASSLGASGTQETQYF
V: TRBV5-1
J: TRBJ2-5
D: TRBD2
size: few

DNA: TGTGCCTGGAGTATGGGGACAGGGGGCAAAAATGAGCAGTTCTTC
CDR3: CAWSMGTGGKNEQFF
V: TRBV30
J: TRBJ2-1
D: TRBD1
size: -

DNA: TGTGCCAGCAGCGTAGCCCGGGACAGGGAAAATTCACCCCTCCACTTT
CDR3: CASSVARDRENSPLHF
V: TRBV9
J: TRBJ1-6
D: TRBD1
size: -

DNA: TGTGCCAGCAGCCTTTGGGTCGGGTTTGAGTACAATGAGCAGTTCTTC
CDR3: CASSLWVGFEYNEQFF
V: TRBV3-1/TRBV3-2
J: TRBJ2-1
D: -
size: -

DNA: TGCGCCAGCAGCCAAGACCCCCCGCGGAAGGATGGCGTGGCGGAGACCCAGTACTTC
CDR3: CASSQDPPRKDGVAETQYF
V: TRBV4-3
J: TRBJ2-5
D: -
size: -

DNA: TGTGCCAGCAGCTTGTCTGGAGGGAACCACGAGCAGTACTTC
CDR3: CASSLSGGNHEQYF
V: TRBV5-4
J: TRBJ2-7
D: -
size: -

DNA: TGTGCCAGCAGTTTTTCATGGGGGCAGGGGGTTGGTGGCTACACCTTC
CDR3: CASSFSWGQGVGGYTF
V: TRBV28
J: TRBJ1-2
D: TRBD1
size: -